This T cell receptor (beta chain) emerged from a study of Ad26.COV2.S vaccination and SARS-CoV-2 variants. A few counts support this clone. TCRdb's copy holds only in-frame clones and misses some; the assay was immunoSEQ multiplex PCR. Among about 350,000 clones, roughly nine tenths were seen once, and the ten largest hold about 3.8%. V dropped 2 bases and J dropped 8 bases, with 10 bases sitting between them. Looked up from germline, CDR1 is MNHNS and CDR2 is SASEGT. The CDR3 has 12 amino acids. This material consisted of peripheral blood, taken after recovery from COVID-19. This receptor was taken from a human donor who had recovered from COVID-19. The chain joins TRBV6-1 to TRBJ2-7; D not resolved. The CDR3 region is CASSEKVGKQYF. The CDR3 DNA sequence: TGTGCCAGCAGTGAAAAGGTGGGGAAGCAGTACTTC.